These 24 T cell receptor beta chains were all obtained from the same sample, sequenced in a study of Ad26.COV2.S vaccination and SARS-CoV-2 variants. The repertoire was sequenced with immunoSEQ multiplex PCR; TCRdb's copy has only in-frame clones and lacks some. The repertoire holds around 350,000 clones, with approximately 90% as singletons. Here the sequenced sample was peripheral blood, taken after recovery from COVID-19. The receptors come from a human donor who had recovered from COVID-19.

The chain recombines TRBV12-3 or TRBV12-4 with TRBJ1-1, with a possible D match to TRBD1 (6 bases). V gave up 7 bases and J gave up 4 bases, with 13 bases separating them. The CDR3 is 13 amino acids. The CDR3, as DNA: TGTGCCAGCACACAACAGGGCTTCACTGAAGCTTTCTTT. Translating gives CASTQQGFTEAFF.

The chain has TRBV6-1 and TRBJ1-2, with TRBD1 matching over 8 bases. The CDR3 is 16 residues long. V lost 4 bases and J lost 3; bases outside the gene matches: 10. Germline-derived CDR1 and CDR2 are MNHNS and SASEGT. The CDR3 region has the DNA TGTGCCAGCAGTGCCTTCACTAAGACAGGGGACTATGGCTACACCTTC. Translation gives CASSAFTKTGDYGYTF.

The chain is built from TRBV30 and TRBJ1-6; D is unresolved. The CDR3 spans 21 residues. Germline lookup yields CDR1 GTSNPN and CDR2 SVGIG (reference sequence). Deletions cut 8 bases from V and 0 bases from J, with 32 bases between. CDR3 residues: CAPDTQQNRTKAHSYNSPLHF. Written as DNA, the CDR3 is TGTGCCCCCGACACCCAGCAAAACAGAACGAAAGCCCACTCCTATAATTCACCCCTCCACTTT.

The chain joins TRBV12-3 or TRBV12-4 to TRBJ2-5; D is possibly TRBD1 (5 bases). Trimming removed 4 bases at V and 6 bases at J, with 12 bases between. The CDR3 totals 13 residues. In nucleotides, the CDR3 is TGTGCCAGCAGTTCCGACAGTCGCAAGACCCAGTACTTC. Protein product: CASSSDSRKTQYF.

The genes are TRBV7-6 and TRBJ2-1, with D perhaps given as TRBD1 or TRBD2 (6 bases each). Trimming pared 0 bases from V and 6 bases from J, leaving 9 bases between. The germline CDR1 and CDR2 sequences are SGHVS and FNYEAQ. The CDR3 length is 14 residues. CDR3 region: CASSLAGGVNEQFF. In nucleotides, the CDR3 is TGTGCCAGCAGCTTAGCGGGGGGCGTCAATGAGCAGTTCTTC.

This sequence joins TRBV5-1 and TRBJ2-7; no firm D call. V gave up 2 bases and J gave up 0 bases, with 9 bases separating them. The CDR3 has 14 amino acids. Germline V gives CDR1 SGHRS, CDR2 YFSETQ. The CDR3: CASSLPQSSYEQYF. The CDR3 coding sequence is TGCGCCAGCAGCTTACCGCAGAGCTCCTACGAGCAGTACTTC.

The genes are TRBV6-5 and TRBJ1-1; the D gene is possibly TRBD1 (5 bases). V was clipped by 2 bases and J by 2 bases, with 12 bases between them. Germline CDR1 is MNHEY and CDR2 is SVGAGI. CDR3 length equals 15 residues. CDR3 loop: CASSYQDDRNTEAFF. CDR3 nucleotides: TGTGCCAGCAGTTACCAGGACGACAGAAACACTGAAGCTTTCTTT.

DNA of the CDR3: TGTGCCAGCAGGTTAGGACAGGCCGTCACCTACGAGCAGTACTTC. Its protein product is CASRLGQAVTYEQYF. The genes are TRBV2 and TRBJ2-7, with 7 bases identical to TRBD1. This CDR3 contains 15 residues. The V segment lost 6 bases and the J segment 2 bases; nucleotides outside the gene matches: 10. Germline V lookup: CDR1 SNHLY, CDR2 FYNNEI.

The rearrangement links TRBV14 to TRBJ1-4, with a tentative D call TRBD1 (5 bases). CDR1 and CDR2 (germline): SGHDN, FVKESK. Trimming left V 4 bases short and J 8 bases short, with 17 bases between. This CDR3 spans 15 amino acids. In DNA, the CDR3 is TGTGCCAGCAGCCGGTTGGGACTTAATATGGAAAAACTGTTTTTT. Residues: CASSRLGLNMEKLFF.

The genes are TRBV6-5 and TRBJ1-2; unclear D gene. The CDR3 length is 14 residues. V was clipped by 8 bases and J by 7 bases, with 20 bases between them. CDR1 MNHEY and CDR2 SVGAGI come from the germline V gene. CDR3: CASDARSPGSGYTF. CDR3 coding DNA: TGTGCCAGCGATGCCCGTTCACCGGGTTCTGGCTACACCTTC.

The rearrangement links TRBV27 to TRBJ2-7; D not certain. The germline V gene encodes CDR1 MNHEY and CDR2 SMNVEV (reference sequence). Between the trimmed V and J ends, which lost 7 bases and 5 bases, there was a span of 6 bases. The CDR3 runs 10 residues. The CDR3 bases are TGTGCCAGCAATATAAACGAGCAGTACTTC. This sequence encodes CASNINEQYF.

J is TRBJ2-1 and V is TRBV13, with D possibly TRBD1 on 6 matching bases. The germline V and J ends were trimmed by 6 bases and 5 bases, with 8 bases remaining between them. Germline V gives CDR1 PRHDT, CDR2 FYEKMQ (reference sequence). The CDR3 is 12 residues long. CDR3 region: CASRTGNNEQFF. The CDR3 DNA reads as TGTGCCAGCAGAACAGGGAACAATGAGCAGTTCTTC.

The chain has TRBV5-1 and TRBJ2-7, with D perhaps being TRBD1 or TRBD2 (5 bases each). CDR1 SGHRS and CDR2 YFSETQ come from the germline V gene. The CDR3 is made up of 16 amino acids. V lost 3 bases and J 1 base, leaving 17 bases between the germline ends. The CDR3 sequence: CASSSRESSPSYEQYF. The CDR3 region has the DNA TGCGCCAGCAGCTCCAGGGAGTCGAGTCCGTCCTACGAGCAGTACTTC.

The J gene is TRBJ1-2, the V gene TRBV13; D is possibly TRBD1 (6 bases). The CDR3 is 15 residues long. In germline, CDR1 is PRHDT, CDR2 FYEKMQ (reference sequence). Deletions cut 5 bases from V and 1 base from J, with 14 bases between. CDR3 residues: CASSRPQGINYGYTF. In nucleotides, the CDR3 is TGTGCCAGCAGCCGCCCCCAGGGGATTAACTATGGCTACACCTTC.

This sequence joins TRBV29-1 and TRBJ1-5; 7 nucleotides line up with TRBD1. The CDR3 sequence is 13 residues long. Germline V gene data show CDR1 as SQVTM and CDR2 as ANQGSEA. Losses at the gene ends were 3 bases for V and 10 bases for J; bases not matched to a gene: 9. CDR3 region: CSVDYDRAQPQHF. The CDR3, as DNA: TGCAGCGTTGATTACGACAGGGCTCAACCCCAGCATTTT.

CDR3 in DNA: TGTGCCAGCAGTCCGGGCCCTTACGAGCAGTACTTC. Protein: CASSPGPYEQYF. The chain combines TRBV12-3 or TRBV12-4 with TRBJ2-7, with D uncertain. Trimming pared 5 bases from V and 4 bases from J, leaving 9 bases between. The CDR3 sequence is 12 residues long.

This clone was counted once. The chain combines TRBV4-1 with TRBJ2-3; 7 nucleotides line up with TRBD1. CDR3 length equals 17 residues. Germline CDR1 reads MGHRA; CDR2 reads YSYEKL. Trimming at V came to 1 base and at J to 4 bases, leaving 11 bases not matched to a gene. CDR3: CASSQVSRTGFSDTQYF. For the CDR3, the DNA is TGCGCCAGCAGCCAAGTTTCTCGGACAGGATTTTCAGATACGCAGTATTTT.

This rearrangement joins TRBV24-1 to TRBJ1-2; D uncertain. CDR1 and CDR2 (germline): KGHDR, SFDVKD. The V and J ends lost 3 bases and 8 bases respectively, with 6 bases between them. The CDR3 has 11 amino acids. The CDR3 DNA reads as TGTGCCACCAGTGATGCACGGGGCTACACCTTC. It yields the protein CATSDARGYTF.

This chain links TRBV28 with TRBJ1-1, with 9 positions matching TRBD1. The CDR3 is 12 amino acids. V was clipped by 2 bases and J by 8 bases; unmatched bases: 0. Germline assignment: CDR1 MDHEN and CDR2 SYDVKM. The CDR3 DNA reads as TGTGCCAGCAGTTTAGACAGGGGGGAAGCTTTCTTT. As protein: CASSLDRGEAFF. Supplemented by reference TRBV28 and TRBJ1-1, the full variable domain reads DVKVTQSSRYLVKRTGEKVFLECVQDMDHENMFWYRQDPGLGLRLIYFSYDVKMKEKGDIPEGYSVSREKKERFSLILESASTNQTSMYLCASSLDRGEAFFGQGTRLTVV.

This chain links TRBV5-4 with TRBJ2-7, with 10 bases that match TRBD2. Germline V gene data show CDR1 as SGHNT and CDR2 as YYREEE (reference sequence). This CDR3 contains 17 residues. The junction had 8 bases not matched to a gene; V was cut back by 0 bases and J by 2 bases. This CDR3 is CASSLGRASGGAYEQYF. DNA for the CDR3: TGTGCCAGCAGCTTGGGAAGGGCTAGCGGGGGTGCCTACGAGCAGTACTTC.

The V gene is TRBV2, the J gene TRBJ2-2; the match to TRBD1 covers 7 bases. This CDR3 has 13 residues. The germline gives CDR1 SNHLY, CDR2 FYNNEI. Trimming took 7 bases from V and 6 from J; bases not matched to a gene: 5. CDR3: CASKTGIAGELFF. DNA for the CDR3: TGTGCCAGCAAGACAGGGATCGCCGGGGAGCTGTTTTTT.

This chain joins TRBV5-4 and TRBJ2-3, with D tentatively TRBD1 (6 bases). V lost 2 bases, J lost 4 bases, and 8 bases lay in between. CDR3 size: 13 residues. Germline assignment: CDR1 SGHNT and CDR2 YYREEE (reference sequence). CDR3 protein: CASSFQGSDTQYF. The CDR3 coding sequence is TGTGCCAGCAGCTTTCAGGGGTCAGATACGCAGTATTTT.

To note about this clone: Within the sample, other DNA sequences also encode this same CDR3. The CDR3 spells CASSLEGAGGYTF. The CDR3 DNA is TGCGCCAGCAGCTTGGAGGGGGCGGGCGGCTACACCTTC. This chain joins TRBV5-1 and TRBJ1-2, with 7 bases lining up with TRBD1. Germline V gene data show CDR1 as SGHRS and CDR2 as YFSETQ. This CDR3 comprises 13 residues. V was pared by 0 bases and J by 8 bases, with 4 bases of the junction left unmatched.

The J gene is TRBJ1-2, the V gene TRBV5-1; D not certain. The V end was cut by 4 bases, the J end by 2 bases, with 15 bases between. The CDR3 spans 15 residues. CDR1 and CDR2 (germline): SGHRS, YFSETQ. CDR3 in amino acids: CASSEARGMNYGYTF. CDR3 nucleotides: TGCGCCAGCAGCGAGGCGCGAGGGATGAACTATGGCTACACCTTC.